Listed below are T cell receptor beta chains from one sample, sequenced in a study of T-cell memory formation after mild COVID-19. TCRdb itself ran the 5' RACE reads through MiXCR, one entry per CDR3 protein. The sample has around 450,000 distinct CDR3 sequences, roughly 24% seen once. The sequenced sample consisted of PBMCs or a T cell subset sorted from them (not recorded which). The receptors were sampled from an adult woman who had mild COVID-19 (a few samples of this study predate the infection). Cell type and time point are not known. CDR3s include the opening cysteine and the closing phenylalanine or tryptophan. D genes are given only for firm matches. Not all rows give a size; the values are once, few, many and, for expanded clones, a class.

J gene: TRBJ2-7
clone size: few
V gene: TRBV7-9
D gene: TRBD2
CDR3 protein: CASTTSGKLNEQYF
CDR3 DNA: TGTGCCAGTACGACTAGCGGGAAATTGAACGAGCAGTACTTC

J gene: TRBJ2-1
clone size: few
V gene: TRBV29-1
D gene: -
CDR3 protein: CSVQGSRPSYNEQFF
CDR3 DNA: TGCAGCGTACAGGGTTCCCGTCCTTCCTACAATGAGCAGTTCTTC

J gene: TRBJ2-1
clone size: few
V gene: TRBV20-1
D gene: -
CDR3 protein: CSAGGLTGLSNEQFF
CDR3 DNA: TGCAGTGCCGGGGGGCTGACGGGACTATCCAATGAGCAGTTCTTC

J gene: TRBJ2-7
clone size: many
V gene: TRBV27
D gene: TRBD1
CDR3 protein: CASSSPGQGSYEQYF
CDR3 DNA: TGTGCCAGCAGTTCCCCGGGACAGGGTTCCTACGAGCAGTACTTC

J gene: TRBJ1-2
clone size: few
V gene: TRBV30
D gene: -
CDR3 protein: CAWSVEGVLYGYTF
CDR3 DNA: TGTGCCTGGAGTGTAGAGGGTGTCCTCTATGGCTACACCTTC

J gene: TRBJ2-3
clone size: -
V gene: TRBV24-1
D gene: -
CDR3 protein: CATSEGRNTDTQYF
CDR3 DNA: TGTGCCACCAGTGAAGGGCGGAACACAGATACGCAGTATTTT

J gene: TRBJ1-4
clone size: -
V gene: TRBV30
D gene: TRBD1
CDR3 protein: CAWRGAGGPNEKLFF
CDR3 DNA: TGTGCCTGGAGGGGGGCAGGGGGGCCTAATGAAAAACTGTTTTTT

J gene: TRBJ1-1
clone size: -
V gene: TRBV11-2
D gene: -
CDR3 protein: CASSLSDGNTEAFF
CDR3 DNA: TGTGCCAGCAGCCTCTCCGACGGGAACACTGAAGCTTTCTTT

J gene: TRBJ1-2
clone size: few
V gene: TRBV21-1
D gene: -
CDR3 protein: CASSSGAPGPYGYTF
CDR3 DNA: TGTGCCAGCAGTTCAGGGGCTCCCGGTCCCTATGGCTACACCTTC

J gene: TRBJ2-1
clone size: many
V gene: TRBV12-3/TRBV12-4
D gene: -
CDR3 protein: CASSLGVSYNEQFF
CDR3 DNA: TGTGCCAGCAGTCTGGGGGTGTCCTACAATGAGCAGTTCTTC

J gene: TRBJ2-7
clone size: many
V gene: TRBV12-3/TRBV12-4
D gene: -
CDR3 protein: CASSSRPRDSERYEQYF
CDR3 DNA: TGTGCCAGCAGTTCCCGACCTCGCGACTCGGAGCGCTACGAGCAGTACTTC

J gene: TRBJ2-5
clone size: -
V gene: TRBV20-1
D gene: -
CDR3 protein: CSARGYQETQYF
CDR3 DNA: TGCAGTGCTAGGGGTTACCAAGAGACCCAGTACTTC

J gene: TRBJ2-2
clone size: few
V gene: TRBV7-9
D gene: TRBD1
CDR3 protein: CASSFPSGQGDTGELFF
CDR3 DNA: TGTGCCAGCAGCTTCCCCTCGGGACAGGGGGACACCGGGGAGCTGTTTTTT

J gene: TRBJ2-1
clone size: -
V gene: TRBV11-1
D gene: TRBD1
CDR3 protein: CASSSHGQVYNEQFF
CDR3 DNA: TGTGCCAGCAGCTCACACGGACAGGTCTACAATGAGCAGTTCTTC

J gene: TRBJ1-1
clone size: -
V gene: TRBV9
D gene: -
CDR3 protein: CASSVEKRTEAFF
CDR3 DNA: TGTGCCAGCAGCGTAGAGAAGAGGACTGAAGCTTTCTTT

J gene: TRBJ2-5
clone size: few
V gene: TRBV24-1
D gene: TRBD1
CDR3 protein: CATSDSRQGSETQYF
CDR3 DNA: TGTGCCACCAGTGATTCTCGACAGGGGTCCGAGACCCAGTACTTC

J gene: TRBJ2-7
clone size: once
V gene: TRBV6-5
D gene: -
CDR3 protein: CASSYLRLPSYEQYF
CDR3 DNA: TGTGCCAGCAGTTACTTGCGACTCCCCTCCTACGAGCAGTACTTC

J gene: TRBJ1-2
clone size: -
V gene: TRBV12-3/TRBV12-4
D gene: TRBD1
CDR3 protein: CASSPTGLLGYGYTF
CDR3 DNA: TGTGCCAGCAGCCCGACAGGGCTCTTAGGCTATGGCTACACCTTC

J gene: TRBJ2-7
clone size: -
V gene: TRBV20-1
D gene: TRBD1
CDR3 protein: CSARDWDRASYEQYF
CDR3 DNA: TGCAGTGCTAGAGATTGGGACAGGGCGTCCTACGAGCAGTACTTC

J gene: TRBJ1-6
clone size: many
V gene: TRBV5-1
D gene: -
CDR3 protein: CASSLRTGGNSPLHF
CDR3 DNA: TGCGCCAGCAGCTTGAGGACCGGGGGGAATTCACCCCTCCACTTT

J gene: TRBJ2-1
clone size: many
V gene: TRBV24-1
D gene: TRBD2
CDR3 protein: CATSDPSGGVPYEQFF
CDR3 DNA: TGTGCCACCAGTGACCCTAGCGGGGGAGTTCCGTACGAGCAGTTCTTC

J gene: TRBJ1-2
clone size: -
V gene: TRBV3-1
D gene: -
CDR3 protein: CASSQGSGGAYGYTF
CDR3 DNA: TGTGCCAGCAGCCAAGGGAGTGGGGGCGCCTATGGCTACACCTTC

J gene: TRBJ2-1
clone size: many
V gene: TRBV5-1
D gene: TRBD1
CDR3 protein: CASSLGQGVNEQFF
CDR3 DNA: TGTGCCAGCAGCTTAGGACAGGGAGTGAATGAGCAGTTCTTC

J gene: TRBJ1-2
clone size: -
V gene: TRBV7-9
D gene: -
CDR3 protein: CASSFPGAVNYGYTF
CDR3 DNA: TGTGCCAGCAGCTTTCCGGGAGCGGTTAACTATGGCTACACCTTC

J gene: TRBJ2-5
clone size: many
V gene: TRBV3-1
D gene: -
CDR3 protein: CASSQPGAETQYF
CDR3 DNA: TGTGCCAGCAGCCAACCGGGGGCGGAGACCCAGTACTTC

J gene: TRBJ2-7
clone size: few
V gene: TRBV6-2/TRBV6-3
D gene: TRBD2
CDR3 protein: CASSILAGKRNEQYF
CDR3 DNA: TGTGCCAGCAGTATCCTAGCGGGAAAGCGGAACGAGCAGTACTTC

J gene: TRBJ2-1
clone size: few
V gene: TRBV11-1
D gene: -
CDR3 protein: CASSLAHERHEQFF
CDR3 DNA: TGTGCCAGCAGCTTAGCGCACGAGCGGCATGAGCAGTTCTTC

J gene: TRBJ2-1
clone size: few
V gene: TRBV20-1
D gene: TRBD1
CDR3 protein: CSAPTGFGEQFF
CDR3 DNA: TGCAGTGCCCCGACAGGGTTTGGTGAGCAGTTCTTC

J gene: TRBJ1-5
clone size: few
V gene: TRBV12-3/TRBV12-4
D gene: TRBD1
CDR3 protein: CASSTTGANQPQHF
CDR3 DNA: TGTGCCAGCAGTACAACAGGGGCCAATCAGCCCCAGCATTTT

J gene: TRBJ2-5
clone size: -
V gene: TRBV9
D gene: -
CDR3 protein: CASSVATGAPQETQYF
CDR3 DNA: TGTGCCAGCAGCGTAGCTACGGGGGCACCCCAAGAGACCCAGTACTTC

J gene: TRBJ2-1
clone size: -
V gene: TRBV15
D gene: TRBD2
CDR3 protein: CATSRGGPANEQFF
CDR3 DNA: TGTGCCACCAGCCGGGGGGGGCCCGCCAATGAGCAGTTCTTC

J gene: TRBJ2-1
clone size: few
V gene: TRBV5-1
D gene: -
CDR3 protein: CASSQDSQSYNEQFF
CDR3 DNA: TGCGCCAGCAGCCAGGACAGTCAGTCCTACAATGAGCAGTTCTTC